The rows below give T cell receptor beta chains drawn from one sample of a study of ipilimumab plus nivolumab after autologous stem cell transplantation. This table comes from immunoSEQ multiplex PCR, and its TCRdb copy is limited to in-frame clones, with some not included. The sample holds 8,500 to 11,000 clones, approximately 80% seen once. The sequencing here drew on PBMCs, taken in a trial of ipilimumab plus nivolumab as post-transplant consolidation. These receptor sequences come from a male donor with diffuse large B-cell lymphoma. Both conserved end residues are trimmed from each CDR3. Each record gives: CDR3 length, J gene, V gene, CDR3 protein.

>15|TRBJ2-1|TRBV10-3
AISGGRVAGGVDEQF
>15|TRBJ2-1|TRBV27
ASSPRLAGGWYNEQF
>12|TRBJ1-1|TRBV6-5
ASSEQGSWTEAF
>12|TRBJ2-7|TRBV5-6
ASSLMGVSYEQY
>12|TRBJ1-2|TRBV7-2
ASSPRDRYYGYT
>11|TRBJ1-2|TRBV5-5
ASSLGQIYGYT
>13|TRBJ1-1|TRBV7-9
ASSLMGLVNTEAF
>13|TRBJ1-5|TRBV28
ASSIARSYNQPQH
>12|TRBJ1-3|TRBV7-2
ASSPSFSGNTIY
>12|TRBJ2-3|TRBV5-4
ASSSRTGTDTQY
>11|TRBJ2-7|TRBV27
ASSFNHRGTQY
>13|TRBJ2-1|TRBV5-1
ASSPGLVSYNEQF
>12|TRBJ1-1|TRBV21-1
ASSKVGENTEAF